The subject of this entry is one TCR beta chain. Its antigen is still unknown. The authors distributed each subset's genomic DNA evenly over several immunoSEQ plates. Using immunoSEQ multiplex PCR, the repertoire was profiled, and TCRdb retains in-frame clones only, with some absent. The sample lists roughly 2.2 million clones, approximately 93% occurring once. This entry comes from a study of shared clonotypes between healthy human individuals. General study points: Richness estimates generally favored naive over memory subsets.

The CDR3 covers 16 residues. Germline CDR1 and CDR2: LNHNV and YYDKDF (reference sequence). V gave up 1 base and J gave up 2 bases, with 14 bases separating them. The sequenced material came from naive CD4+ T cells from PBMCs. Subset of the sample: CD45RA+ positively selected. The chain has TRBV15 and TRBJ1-1; D not certain. This sequence was found in a man between 18 and 29 years old in good health. Some clones in this sample may be carry-over from other donors' samples. The CDR3 here is CATSRGLGTSNTEAFF. In DNA, the CDR3 is TGTGCCACCAGCAGAGGTCTGGGTACCTCAAACACTGAAGCTTTCTTT.